Below, 26 T cell receptor beta chains from the same sample are listed, as sequenced in a study of identical twins. TCRdb re-derived calls from the 5' RACE reads in MiXCR, one entry per CDR3 protein. Of some 270,000 distinct CDR3 sequences in the sample, about 8.9% were seen once. The sample was also reused in another study, on yellow fever vaccine responses in identical twins.

The specimen was CD8+ T cells sorted from blood. The receptors here all came from a young woman in good health.

There are a few counts of this clonotype. The rearrangement uses TRBV9 and TRBJ2-5; D may match TRBD1 or TRBD2 (6 bases each). The length of the CDR3 is 14 residues. Germline CDR1 and CDR2: SGDLS and YYNGEE. Trimming removed 3 bases at V and 6 bases at J, with 15 bases between. The CDR3 sequence is CASSGQDSGQTQYF. DNA of the CDR3: TGTGCCAGCAGCGGACAGGACAGCGGGCAGACCCAGTACTTC.

Only a few counts were recorded for this clonotype. The J gene is TRBJ1-1, the V gene TRBV6-5; possibly TRBD1 for D (6 bases). CDR3 size: 18 residues. The V gene lost 0 bases and the J gene lost 5 bases, with 22 bases spanning the gap. Germline loops: CDR1 MNHEY, CDR2 SVGAGI. Written as DNA, the CDR3 is TGTGCCAGCAGTTACTCAGCGGGGGTAGATAGGGGGAGGACTGAAGCTTTCTTT. Amino acid sequence: CASSYSAGVDRGRTEAFF.

The chain carries TRBV15 and TRBJ2-1; 13 nucleotides agree with TRBD2. Germline V lookup: CDR1 LNHNV, CDR2 YYDKDF (reference sequence). The CDR3 covers 20 residues. The V gene end was trimmed by 1 base and the J gene end by 8 bases; junction bases not matched to a gene: 17. The CDR3 reads CATSRVFGAVTSGGYYEQFF. The CDR3 bases are TGTGCCACCAGCAGAGTTTTCGGAGCGGTGACTAGCGGGGGGTACTATGAGCAGTTCTTC.

This clonotype was counted ten times or more. The rearrangement uses TRBV24-1 and TRBJ2-5; 7 bases agree with TRBD2. Germline values: CDR1 KGHDR, CDR2 SFDVKD. The ends lost 3 bases at V and 3 bases at J; junction bases unmatched: 9. The CDR3 runs to 16 residues. In nucleotides, the CDR3 is TGTGCCACCAGTGATACAAGGGCTAGCGGCAAAGAGACCCAGTACTTC. It codes for CATSDTRASGKETQYF.

The chain couples TRBV12-3 or TRBV12-4 to TRBJ2-2; TRBD1 matches at 8 bases. Trimming at V came to 5 bases and at J to 0 bases, leaving 5 bases not matched to a gene. The CDR3 consists of 16 residues. This CDR3 is CASSRTGNSNTGELFF. In DNA, the CDR3 is TGTGCCAGCAGTAGGACAGGGAACTCGAACACCGGGGAGCTGTTTTTT.

In regard to this clonotype: Mismatch with germline at one junction end may stem from a read error. This chain uses TRBV20-1 with TRBJ2-1, with TRBD2 matching over 9 bases. Germline assignment: CDR1 DFQATT and CDR2 SNEGSKA (reference sequence). The CDR3 has 15 amino acids. The CDR3 loop is CSAREGAGGLNVQFF. DNA of the CDR3: TGCAGTGCTAGAGAGGGAGCGGGAGGACTCAATGTGCAGTTCTTC.

This chain links TRBV4-2 with TRBJ2-2; TRBD1 matches at 10 bases. After removal of 1 base from V and 3 bases from J, the junction contained 8 bases not matched to a gene. The CDR3 covers 18 residues. Germline CDR1 reads LGHNA; CDR2 reads YNFKEQ. CDR3 residues: CASSQVSPGTGDTGELFF. CDR3 sequence (DNA): TGTGCCAGCAGCCAAGTTTCACCGGGGACAGGGGACACCGGGGAGCTGTTTTTT.

This clonotype has more than one count but fewer than ten. The rearrangement joins TRBV7-8 to TRBJ2-7, with unresolved D. The CDR3 is 13 amino acids. V lost 5 bases, J lost 1 base, and 9 bases lay in between. Germline loops: CDR1 SGHVS, CDR2 FQNEAQ. The CDR3 is CASSHVTSYEQYF. DNA of the CDR3: TGTGCCAGCAGCCATGTGACATCCTACGAGCAGTACTTC. Using reference TRBV7-8 and TRBJ2-7 for the parts outside the CDR3, the full variable domain is GAGVSQSPRYKVAKRGQDVALRCDPISGHVSLFWYQQALGQGPEFLTYFQNEAQLDKSGLPSDRFFAERPEGSVSTLKIQRTQQEDSAVYLCASSHVTSYEQYFGPGTRLTVT.

The rearrangement links TRBV12-3 or TRBV12-4 to TRBJ1-2; D remains ambiguous. The V gene lost 6 bases and the J gene lost 4 bases, with 15 bases spanning the gap. This CDR3 has 14 residues. The CDR3 bases are TGTGCCAGCAGCCCCCAGACATCGGGCTATGGCTACACCTTC. It is translated as CASSPQTSGYGYTF.

The V and J genes are TRBV30 and TRBJ2-2; no firm D call. V was shortened by 0 bases and J by 5 bases, with 1 base between the two germline ends. This CDR3 spans 11 amino acids. Germline CDR1 reads GTSNPN; CDR2 reads SVGIG (reference sequence). The CDR3 DNA sequence: TGTGCCTGGAGTGTAACCGGGGAGCTGTTTTTT. This encodes CAWSVTGELFF.

This clonotype occurred many times. The rearrangement uses TRBV3-1 and TRBJ2-7, with D uncertain. The CDR3 length is 12 residues. Trimming stripped 1 base from V and 3 bases from J, with 4 bases between. The V gene's germline CDR1 is LGHDT and CDR2 YNNKEL (reference sequence). DNA for the CDR3: TGTGCCAGCAGCCAAGGTGTCTACGAGCAGTACTTC. This sequence encodes CASSQGVYEQYF.

The chain combines TRBV6-2 or TRBV6-3 with TRBJ2-5; 7 nucleotides align to TRBD2. This CDR3 region has 18 residues. The V and J ends lost 5 bases and 1 base, in that order; junction bases with no gene match: 16. The germline gives CDR1 MNHEY, CDR2 SVGEGT. In nucleotides, the CDR3 is TGTGCCAGCAGTCACGTAGGAGGGCGGGAGTGGTCCCAAGAGACCCAGTACTTC. Translation: CASSHVGGREWSQETQYF.

The gene calls are TRBV12-3 or TRBV12-4 and TRBJ2-3; D is perhaps TRBD2 (6 bases). Trimming stripped 2 bases from V and 5 bases from J, with 17 bases between. The CDR3 spans 16 residues. The CDR3 protein is CASSLLRGVDEDTQYF. Here the CDR3 DNA reads TGTGCCAGCAGTTTACTGCGCGGGGTGGACGAAGATACGCAGTATTTT.

In its sample, this clonotype was seen many times. One end of the junction fails to match germline, which may point to a read error. V gene TRBV7-7 combines with J gene TRBJ2-1, with TRBD1 identical over 7 bases. This CDR3 spans 14 amino acids. In germline, CDR1 is SSHAT, CDR2 FNYEAQ (reference sequence). CDR3 coding DNA: TGTGCTAGCAGCTTAGGGGGCTACCCCGGTGAGCAGTTCTTC. It specifies CASSLGGYPGEQFF.

This clonotype appeared many times. The chain combines TRBV4-3 with TRBJ2-2; TRBD2 aligns across 7 bases. Germline values: CDR1 LGHNA, CDR2 YSLEER. The CDR3 runs 15 residues. The V and J ends lost 5 bases and 0 bases, in that order; junction bases with no gene match: 3. The CDR3 nucleotides read TGCGCCAGCAGCGCCGGGACTACGAACACCGGGGAGCTGTTTTTT. Its protein product is CASSAGTTNTGELFF.

The chain has TRBV11-2 and TRBJ2-1, with D tentatively TRBD1 or TRBD2 (5 bases each). Trimming pared 2 bases from V and 10 bases from J, leaving 15 bases between. The CDR3 spans 14 residues. CDR1 and CDR2 from the germline V gene are SGHAT and FQNNGV. The CDR3 bases are TGTGCCAGCAGCTTAAATATTGGGGGTCAAGAGCAGTTCTTC. It specifies CASSLNIGGQEQFF. Combining the CDR3 with reference TRBV11-2 and TRBJ2-1 gives the whole variable domain EAGVAQSPRYKIIEKRQSVAFWCNPISGHATLYWYQQILGQGPKLLIQFQNNGVVDDSQLPKDRFSAERLKGVDSTLKIQPAKLEDSAVYLCASSLNIGGQEQFFGPGTRLTVL.

V is TRBV7-9 and J is TRBJ2-3; perhaps TRBD2 as D (6 bases). The CDR3 is 14 residues long. Germline CDR1 and CDR2: SEHNR and FQNEAQ (reference sequence). V was shortened by 5 bases and J by 2 bases, with 11 bases between the two germline ends. Written as DNA, the CDR3 is TGTGCCAGCAGCCCAAGGGACTCCACAGATACGCAGTATTTT. Residues: CASSPRDSTDTQYF.

The rearrangement joins TRBV6-2 or TRBV6-3 to TRBJ1-5; TRBD1 might be the D (5 bases). Germline V gene sequence: CDR1 MNHEY, CDR2 SVGEGT. The CDR3 is made up of 15 amino acids. Trimming cost V 7 bases and J 5 bases, with 18 bases left between them. The CDR3 loop reads CASNDWSGIDQPQHF. Here the CDR3 DNA reads TGTGCCAGCAACGACTGGTCAGGGATTGATCAGCCCCAGCATTTT.

This clonotype has a count of ten or more. This rearrangement joins TRBV9 to TRBJ2-1, with 7 bases lining up with TRBD1. V dropped 2 bases and J dropped 4; count of bases not matched to a gene: 3. CDR3 length: 14 residues. Germline V lookup: CDR1 SGDLS, CDR2 YYNGEE. The CDR3 region is CASSVIQGYNEQFF. CDR3 nucleotides: TGTGCCAGCAGCGTTATACAGGGGTACAATGAGCAGTTCTTC.

The chain uses TRBV12-3 or TRBV12-4 and TRBJ2-3; TRBD2 agrees at 12 bases. This CDR3 region has 13 residues. The V segment lost 5 bases and the J segment 10 bases; nucleotides outside the gene matches: 4. DNA for the CDR3: TGTGCCAGCAGTACCGGGACTAGCGGGTCGCAGTATTTT. The encoded protein is CASSTGTSGSQYF.

In this sample, this clonotype turned up a few times. The V and J genes are TRBV29-1 and TRBJ1-2; 7 positions agree with TRBD1. The CDR3 has 13 residues. After removal of 7 bases from V and 2 bases from J, the junction contained 7 bases not matched to a gene. CDR1 and CDR2 (germline): SQVTM, ANQGSEA. The CDR3 is CSAITGQNYGYTF. Written as DNA, the CDR3 is TGCAGCGCCATAACGGGACAGAACTATGGCTACACCTTC.

The sample holds many counts of this clonotype. The V call is TRBV4-2, the J call TRBJ2-2; D assignment may be TRBD1 or TRBD2 (5 bases each). This CDR3 is built from 17 residues. Germline CDR1 and CDR2: LGHNA and YNFKEQ. V lost 1 base to trimming and J lost 4 bases, with 16 bases between them. The CDR3 DNA follows: TGTGCCAGCAGCCAAGGTGCCGGGACCCATCCCACCGGGGAGCTGTTTTTT. Translating it yields CASSQGAGTHPTGELFF.

This clonotype was counted between two and nine times. The chain combines TRBV7-3 with TRBJ2-7; possible D gene TRBD1, 5 bases. The CDR3 covers 13 residues. Between the trimmed V and J ends, which lost 4 bases and 6 bases, there was a span of 13 bases. Germline V lookup: CDR1 SGHTA, CDR2 FQGTGA. CDR3 bases: TGTGCCAGCAGCTCGACAGATTACGGCGAGCAGTACTTC. It is translated as CASSSTDYGEQYF.

This clonotype was observed many times. This chain uses TRBV6-1 with TRBJ2-5, with D unresolved. The CDR3 extends over 13 amino acids. CDR1 MNHNS and CDR2 SASEGT come from the germline V gene. Trimming left V 3 bases short and J 1 base short, with 6 bases between. In nucleotides, the CDR3 is TGTGCCAGCAGTGAGCAGGTCCAAGAGACCCAGTACTTC. Its translation: CASSEQVQETQYF.

This clonotype appeared a few times. The chain employs TRBV5-1 and TRBJ2-5; TRBD1 or TRBD2 may be the D gene (6 bases each). The germline gives CDR1 SGHRS, CDR2 YFSETQ. CDR3 length: 15 amino acids. V was shortened by 0 bases and J by 1 base, with 10 bases between the two germline ends. CDR3 in amino acids: CASSLEGGPQETQYF. CDR3 in DNA: TGCGCCAGCAGCTTGGAAGGGGGGCCCCAAGAGACCCAGTACTTC.

V and J are TRBV29-1 and TRBJ2-5; D might be TRBD1 (6 bases). There are 11 residues in the CDR3. Trimming took 6 bases from V and 5 from J, leaving 10 bases between them. The V gene's germline CDR1 is SQVTM and CDR2 ANQGSEA. CDR3 DNA sequence: TGCAGCGTACAGGGTTGGGAGACCCAGTACTTC. It encodes CSVQGWETQYF.